The 31 T cell receptor beta chains listed next were all sequenced from one sample in a study of early T cells in non-severe SARS-CoV-2 infection. TCRdb used MiXCR to reprocess the 5' RACE reads, holding one entry per CDR3 protein. This sample carries approximately 20,000 distinct CDR3 sequences, roughly 4% of them seen once, and the ten largest clones take almost 1.5%. Sequenced sample: whole blood. These receptors all come from an adult who was a healthcare worker with PCR-confirmed SARS-CoV-2 infection or an uninfected control (not recorded which).

J is TRBJ1-6 and V is TRBV5-1; no definite D call. The CDR3 runs 15 residues. With 3 bases removed from V and 2 bases from J, the gap between germline ends came to 9 bases. The germline V gene has CDR1 SGHRS and CDR2 YFSETQ. Here the CDR3 reads CASSYGSPYNSPLHF. CDR3 DNA sequence: TGCGCCAGCAGCTATGGGAGTCCCTATAATTCACCCCTCCACTTT.

This clonotype was counted at least ten times. The chain joins TRBV9 to TRBJ1-1, with D possibly TRBD1 on 5 matching bases. Germline-derived CDR1 and CDR2 are SGDLS and YYNGEE. The CDR3 has 17 amino acids. Trimming took off 3 bases at V and 0 bases at J, with 18 bases between the two ends. CDR3 region: CASSGGAADGLNTEAFF. CDR3 DNA sequence: TGTGCCAGCAGCGGAGGGGCGGCGGACGGGCTGAACACTGAAGCTTTCTTT.

In this sample, this clonotype turned up many times. This chain uses TRBV20-1 with TRBJ1-5, with 7 bases fitting TRBD1. CDR3 length: 17 amino acids. Germline V lookup: CDR1 DFQATT, CDR2 SNEGSKA (reference sequence). V trimming: 0 bases; J trimming: 7 bases; junction bases outside the gene matches: 15. In nucleotides, the CDR3 is TGCAGTGCTAGAGATCAAACGAGACAGGGTGCGAAACAGCCCCAGCATTTT. As protein: CSARDQTRQGAKQPQHF.

This clonotype came up many times. The chain links TRBV20-1 to TRBJ2-5, with TRBD2 identical over 7 bases. V shed 1 base and J 3 bases; nucleotides not matched to a gene: 8. The CDR3 length is 15 residues. In germline, CDR1 is DFQATT, CDR2 SNEGSKA (reference sequence). The chain's CDR3 is CSARVHPGGKETQYF. The CDR3, as DNA: TGCAGTGCTAGAGTCCACCCGGGGGGAAAAGAGACCCAGTACTTC.

Judged by abundance, this clonotype is medium-sized. The chain couples TRBV7-9 to TRBJ2-7, with no clear D. The CDR3 has 16 residues. Germline loops: CDR1 SEHNR, CDR2 FQNEAQ (reference sequence). The germline V and J ends were trimmed by 0 bases and 0 bases, with 12 bases remaining between them. CDR3 sequence (DNA): TGTGCCAGCAGCTTAGCGCGTGGGCCCAACTCCTACGAGCAGTACTTC. Amino acid sequence: CASSLARGPNSYEQYF.

This clonotype has a count of ten or more. This sequence joins TRBV6-5 and TRBJ2-7; possible D gene TRBD2, 5 bases. V was shortened by 0 bases and J by 6 bases, with 15 bases between the two germline ends. There are 15 residues in the CDR3. From germline, CDR1 is MNHEY and CDR2 SVGAGI. The CDR3 region is CASSYSGPTTAEQYF. CDR3 nucleotide sequence: TGTGCCAGCAGTTACTCCGGGCCGACTACCGCCGAGCAGTACTTC.

This clonotype was recorded at least ten times. The chain combines TRBV29-1 with TRBJ1-2; D is uncertain. The CDR3 runs to 11 residues. Germline CDR1 is SQVTM and CDR2 is ANQGSEA. V shed 7 bases and J shed 8 bases, with 14 bases lying between them. Written as DNA, the CDR3 is TGCAGCGCGCAGAGAGATACGGGCTACACCTTC. Protein: CSAQRDTGYTF.

This clonotype was observed many times. V and J are TRBV3-1 and TRBJ2-5; a weak D match, TRBD2 (7 bases). The germline gives CDR1 LGHDT, CDR2 YNNKEL (reference sequence). V was trimmed by 4 bases and J by 4 bases, leaving 13 bases between them. CDR3 length equals 14 residues. The CDR3 sequence: CASSRGGQGETQYF. The CDR3 DNA sequence: TGTGCCAGCAGCCGGGGGGGCCAGGGAGAGACCCAGTACTTC.

This clonotype was picked up a small number of times. This chain links TRBV10-1 with TRBJ1-1, with 9 bases matching TRBD1. Germline V CDR1 and CDR2: WNHNN, SYGVQD (reference sequence). V gave up 0 bases and J gave up 3 bases; unmatched junction bases: 8. The CDR3 has 17 residues. DNA of the CDR3: TGCGCCAGCAGTGAGTCCCCGGGACAGGGCGTTCACACTGAAGCTTTCTTT. Its translation is CASSESPGQGVHTEAFF.

This clonotype was recorded at least ten times. This chain joins TRBV10-1 and TRBJ1-1; 7 nucleotides agree with TRBD1. V shed 6 bases, J shed 1 base, and the junction held 2 bases outside the gene matches. The CDR3 is made up of 13 amino acids. The germline gives CDR1 WNHNN, CDR2 SYGVQD (reference sequence). CDR3 in DNA: TGCGCCAGCAGGGACAGGAAGAACACTGAAGCTTTCTTT. It codes for CASRDRKNTEAFF.

This clonotype was seen a handful of times. The chain uses TRBV12-3 or TRBV12-4 and TRBJ1-4; D unclear. CDR3 length: 13 residues. Trimming shortened V by 6 bases and J by 7 bases, and 12 bases separated the two germline ends. CDR3 region: CASRRVGSEKLFF. The CDR3 DNA follows: TGTGCCAGCAGGAGAGTTGGGAGTGAAAAACTGTTTTTT.

This clonotype was counted between two and nine times. The rearrangement uses TRBV20-1 and TRBJ1-5; D possibly corresponds to TRBD1 (6 bases). Germline V gene lookup returns CDR1 DFQATT and CDR2 SNEGSKA (reference sequence). Deletions cut 5 bases from V and 5 bases from J, with 19 bases between. The CDR3 loop spans 15 amino acids. The CDR3 is CSAAPVRGNHQPQHF. In nucleotides, the CDR3 is TGCAGTGCTGCCCCCGTGAGGGGGAATCATCAGCCCCAGCATTTT.

This clonotype was seen at least ten times. The chain carries TRBV20-1 and TRBJ2-1; possibly TRBD1 for D (6 bases). The CDR3 totals 13 residues. Trimming stripped 3 bases from V and 7 bases from J, with 13 bases between. The germline CDR1 and CDR2 sequences are DFQATT and SNEGSKA (reference sequence). CDR3 coding DNA: TGCAGTGCTAGTCTACAGGGAACGAATGAGCAGTTCTTC. Translation gives CSASLQGTNEQFF.

This clonotype appeared a few times. The chain carries TRBV11-2 and TRBJ2-7, with D possibly being TRBD1 or TRBD2 (5 bases each). CDR1 and CDR2 from the germline V gene are SGHAT and FQNNGV. The CDR3 extends over 13 amino acids. V lost 5 bases and J lost 6, with 14 bases in between. CDR3 amino acids: CASSPTPGPEQYF. DNA of the CDR3: TGTGCCAGCAGCCCCACCCCGGGACCCGAGCAGTACTTC. Complete variable domain (other parts from reference TRBV11-2 and TRBJ2-7): EAGVAQSPRYKIIEKRQSVAFWCNPISGHATLYWYQQILGQGPKLLIQFQNNGVVDDSQLPKDRFSAERLKGVDSTLKIQPAKLEDSAVYLCASSPTPGPEQYFGPGTRLTVT.

This clonotype was observed at least ten times. This chain connects TRBV7-9 to TRBJ2-5; TRBD2 matches at 10 bases. The V segment lost 0 bases and the J segment 3 bases; nucleotides outside the gene matches: 1. CDR1 and CDR2 from the germline V gene are SEHNR and FQNEAQ (reference sequence). The CDR3 has 15 amino acids. As DNA, the CDR3 is TGTGCCAGCAGCTTAGCGCTAGCGGGGGAAGAGACCCAGTACTTC. This gives the protein CASSLALAGEETQYF.

This clonotype was observed at least ten times. This chain links TRBV2 with TRBJ2-7; 7 nucleotides match TRBD1. CDR1 and CDR2 from the germline V gene are SNHLY and FYNNEI. The J segment lost 0 bases and the V segment lost 10 bases, leaving 6 bases of the junction unmatched. The CDR3 is made up of 13 amino acids. CDR3 in DNA: TGTGCCATCACCGGGACAGACTCCTACGAGCAGTACTTC. Protein sequence: CAITGTDSYEQYF.

The table lists this clonotype with many counts. This chain links TRBV7-3 with TRBJ2-7; D is uncertain. The germline V gene encodes CDR1 SGHTA and CDR2 FQGTGA. V was clipped by 5 bases and J by 5 bases, with 16 bases between them. The CDR3 extends over 14 amino acids. CDR3 residues: CASSQAGLGHEQYF. Written as DNA, the CDR3 is TGTGCCAGCAGCCAGGCCGGCCTTGGCCACGAGCAGTACTTC.

Ten or more counts support this clonotype. The rearrangement uses TRBV29-1 and TRBJ1-6; D gene unclear. The germline CDR1 and CDR2 sequences are SQVTM and ANQGSEA. This CDR3 contains 13 residues. V lost 5 bases and J lost 0, with 5 bases in between. CDR3 sequence reads: CSVQSSYNSPLHF. CDR3 DNA: TGCAGCGTTCAGAGCTCCTATAATTCACCCCTCCACTTT.

There are many counts of this clonotype. The rearrangement links TRBV6-2 or TRBV6-3 to TRBJ2-2, with TRBD2 as a possible D gene (6 bases). Germline-derived CDR1 and CDR2 are MNHEY and SVGEGT. CDR3 length: 17 residues. V was pared by 4 bases and J by 5 bases, with 20 bases between. CDR3 bases: TGTGCCAGCAGTTTCCCGGGGGTCTCGGGCGGAACCGGGGAGCTGTTTTTT. It translates to CASSFPGVSGGTGELFF.

This clonotype was detected many times. The rearrangement uses TRBV11-2 and TRBJ1-1; TRBD1 agrees at 8 bases. The CDR3 spans 15 residues. CDR1 and CDR2 (germline): SGHAT, FQNNGV. V gave up 7 bases and J gave up 6 bases; unmatched junction bases: 13. CDR3 residues: CASTTVRGRGSEAFF. In DNA form, the CDR3 reads TGTGCCAGCACCACAGTCAGGGGGCGTGGATCTGAAGCTTTCTTT.

In its sample, this clonotype ranks as medium-sized. The chain links TRBV7-6 to TRBJ1-1, with 7 bases identical to TRBD1. J lost 0 bases, V lost 5 bases, and 12 bases had no gene match. CDR1 and CDR2 (germline): SGHVS, FNYEAQ. The length of the CDR3 is 17 residues. The CDR3 nucleotides read TGTGCCAGCAGCCCGGACAGGCGTCGAAGGATGAACACTGAAGCTTTCTTT. It is translated as CASSPDRRRRMNTEAFF.

In this sample, this clonotype turned up many times. The rearrangement uses TRBV10-2 and TRBJ2-4; D unclear. V dropped 2 bases and J dropped 0 bases, with 11 bases sitting between them. This CDR3 has 16 residues. The germline gives CDR1 WSHSY, CDR2 SAAADI. The CDR3 sequence is CASSELSDLAKNIQYF. The CDR3 region has the DNA TGCGCCAGCAGTGAGCTATCCGACCTAGCCAAAAACATTCAGTACTTC.

The chain carries TRBV12-3 or TRBV12-4 and TRBJ2-7, with D hard to call. V lost 4 bases and J 2 bases, leaving 12 bases between the germline ends. This CDR3 is 14 amino acids long. CDR3 nucleotide sequence: TGTGCCAGCAGTTCGCCGAGCAGAACCTACGAGCAGTACTTC. As protein: CASSSPSRTYEQYF.

The J gene is TRBJ2-1, the V gene TRBV20-1; D not certain. V lost 3 bases and J 0 bases, leaving 9 bases between the germline ends. The CDR3 runs 14 residues. CDR1 is DFQATT, CDR2 SNEGSKA, per germline (reference sequence). The CDR3 loop is CSARWWRSYNEQFF. The CDR3 DNA reads as TGCAGTGCTAGGTGGTGGCGCTCCTACAATGAGCAGTTCTTC.

This clonotype was counted at least ten times. This chain joins TRBV12-3 or TRBV12-4 and TRBJ2-3, with 8 positions matching TRBD1. The CDR3 covers 15 residues. The trim removed 3 bases at V and 1 base at J, leaving 3 bases unmatched. For the CDR3, the DNA is TGTGCCAGCAGTTTTAGGGGACAGGGCACAGATACGCAGTATTTT. This gives the protein CASSFRGQGTDTQYF.

The chain has TRBV18 and TRBJ1-1; unclear D gene. Germline loops: CDR1 KGHSH, CDR2 LQKENI. This CDR3 spans 15 amino acids. Trimming shortened V by 5 bases and J by 1 base, and 14 bases separated the two germline ends. CDR3 coding DNA: TGTGCCAGCTCATCCGGGATCGGCCAGAACACTGAAGCTTTCTTT. Its translation is CASSSGIGQNTEAFF.

This clonotype was observed many times. This chain uses TRBV7-9 with TRBJ2-1; 8 nucleotides match TRBD2. The CDR3 consists of 17 residues. V shed 5 bases, J shed 4 bases, and the junction held 13 bases outside the gene matches. Germline CDR1 and CDR2: SEHNR and FQNEAQ (reference sequence). CDR3 loop: CASSPNPGLDGYNEQFF. As DNA, the CDR3 is TGTGCCAGCAGCCCGAACCCGGGACTAGATGGGTACAATGAGCAGTTCTTC.

Many counts were recorded for this clonotype. This chain uses TRBV7-6 with TRBJ2-5; 7 bases align to TRBD2. The CDR3 loop spans 15 amino acids. Germline V gene lookup returns CDR1 SGHVS and CDR2 FNYEAQ. Trimming cost V 5 bases and J 7 bases; bases outside gene matches: 13. CDR3 DNA: TGTGCCAGCAGCACGGCTACCGGACTAGTCGGGACCCAGTACTTC. Translated, it gives CASSTATGLVGTQYF.

In this sample, this clonotype turned up a few times. The V and J genes are TRBV29-1 and TRBJ1-3; no firm D call. Germline CDR1 and CDR2: SQVTM and ANQGSEA. Trimming shortened V by 7 bases and J by 1 base, and 14 bases separated the two germline ends. This CDR3 has 14 residues. CDR3 DNA: TGCAGCGCGGGAAGCCGGCGGTCTGGAAACACCATATATTTT. It encodes CSAGSRRSGNTIYF.

The gene calls are TRBV11-2 and TRBJ2-3, with D unresolved. The V gene's germline CDR1 is SGHAT and CDR2 FQNNGV. V was trimmed by 2 bases and J by 6 bases, leaving 9 bases between them. The CDR3 is 13 amino acids. The CDR3 here is CASSLPTRDTQYF. CDR3 sequence (DNA): TGTGCCAGCAGCTTACCTACACGGGATACGCAGTATTTT.

The chain carries TRBV29-1 and TRBJ2-3; no definite D call. CDR3 length: 12 amino acids. Trimming removed 1 base at V and 4 bases at J, with 6 bases between. Germline CDR1 and CDR2: SQVTM and ANQGSEA. CDR3 region: CSVEGLADTQYF. The DNA for the CDR3 is TGCAGCGTTGAAGGGTTGGCAGATACGCAGTATTTT.